These T cell receptor beta chains were read from a single sample in a study of OX40 agonist ivuxolimab in advanced cancers. Clones were sequenced by immunoSEQ multiplex PCR, and TCRdb holds only the in-frame ones, with some missing. The repertoire includes about 20,000 clones, around 82% of them detected once, and roughly 14% sits in the top ten. The source material was CD4+ or CD8+ T cells sorted from blood, sampled in a trial of the OX40 agonist ivuxolimab. The receptors were gathered from an adult with an advanced solid tumor such as melanoma, head and neck, liver or kidney cancer. Each CDR3 is given with its conserved first and last residue. D genes are given only for firm matches. Size values are once, few and many counts, or a class for expanded clones, and some rows have none.

d_gene,abundance,j_gene,v_gene,CDR3nt,CDR3aa
NA,NA,TRBJ2-5,TRBV6-5,TGTGCCAGCAGTCCCCCCGGGGGTAAGACCCAGTACTTC,CASSPPGGKTQYF
NA,medium-sized,TRBJ2-7,TRBV27,TGTGCCAGCAGTCTCGGGACTCTGGCTGGCCACGAGCAGTACTTC,CASSLGTLAGHEQYF
NA,NA,TRBJ2-6,TRBV27,TGTGCCAGCAGTTCCATCTCTGGGGCCAACGTCCTGACTTTC,CASSSISGANVLTF
TRBD1,NA,TRBJ2-3,TRBV10-3,TGTGCCATCCATGGAAGTACAGGGGTCAAGACAGATACGCAGTATTTT,CAIHGSTGVKTDTQYF
NA,NA,TRBJ2-3,TRBV4-2,TGTGCCAGCAGCCAAGGAGGGGGGGGCGTAAGGACAGATACGCAGTATTTT,CASSQGGGGVRTDTQYF
NA,NA,TRBJ2-5,TRBV2,TGTGCCAGCAGTGAAAGGATCACGGAGACCCAGTACTTC,CASSERITETQYF
NA,few,TRBJ2-7,TRBV4-3,TGCGCCAGCAGCCAGGGGGACGGAGCCTACGAGCAGTACTTC,CASSQGDGAYEQYF
NA,NA,TRBJ2-2,TRBV2,TGTGCCAGCAGGGGCGGGGAGCTGTTTTTT,CASRGGELFF
TRBD1,NA,TRBJ1-2,TRBV19,TGTGCCAGTCGACCGGGACAGGGCCATTCGTACTATGGCTACACCTTC,CASRPGQGHSYYGYTF
TRBD2,NA,TRBJ2-3,TRBV19,TGTGCCAGTAGTCCTCCTGGACTAGCGGGGGGAGATACGCAGTATTTT,CASSPPGLAGGDTQYF
NA,NA,TRBJ2-3,TRBV7-2,TGTGCCAGCGGATTCGGCACAGATACGCAGTATTTT,CASGFGTDTQYF
TRBD1,NA,TRBJ2-2,TRBV16,TGTGCCAGCAGCCTCTCGACAGGGGGCACCGGGGAGCTGTTTTTT,CASSLSTGGTGELFF
TRBD2,few,TRBJ2-7,TRBV6-6,TGTGCCAGCAGTGCAACTAGCGGCAGCTCCTACGAGCAGTACTTC,CASSATSGSSYEQYF
NA,NA,TRBJ1-6,TRBV11-2,TGTGCCAGCAGGGAGGAGGGCCAGCGTAATTCACCCCTCCACTTT,CASREEGQRNSPLHF
NA,few,TRBJ2-5,TRBV6-6,TGTGCCAGCAGTTACTCGAGGGACATAACAGGAGAGCAGTACTTC,CASSYSRDITGEQYF
TRBD1,NA,TRBJ1-5,TRBV7-2,TGTGCCAGCAGCCAGGGACAGGGGAATCAGCCCCAGCATTTT,CASSQGQGNQPQHF
TRBD2,NA,TRBJ2-5,TRBV6-5,TGTGCCAGCACATTAGCGGGGGGAACAGAGACCCAGTACTTC,CASTLAGGTETQYF
NA,NA,TRBJ2-6,TRBV7-4,TGTGCCAGCAGCTCACAAAGTCGGGCCAACGTCCTGACTTTC,CASSSQSRANVLTF
NA,once,TRBJ1-6,TRBV2,TGTGCCAGCAGTTTGAGTAGGATGAGCTCCTATAATTCACCCCTCCACTTT,CASSLSRMSSYNSPLHF
NA,NA,TRBJ2-2,TRBV19,TGTGCCAGTAGTACTGCCGGGGAGCTGTTTTTT,CASSTAGELFF
TRBD1,NA,TRBJ1-4,TRBV5-6,TGTGCCAGCAGCTCACCAGGGGGCTTCCTGGAAAAACTGTTTTTT,CASSSPGGFLEKLFF
TRBD2,NA,TRBJ2-5,TRBV11-2,TGTGCCAGCAGCCCGGGACTAGGGGTTGAGACCCAGTACTTC,CASSPGLGVETQYF
NA,NA,TRBJ1-4,TRBV9,TGTGCCAGCAGCGTAGCAGGGGCGGCCACTAATGAAAAACTGTTTTTT,CASSVAGAATNEKLFF
TRBD1,NA,TRBJ2-7,TRBV5-1,TGCGCCAGCAGCTTTCCTGCAACAGGGGTCGAGCAGTACTTC,CASSFPATGVEQYF
NA,NA,TRBJ1-6,TRBV5-1,TGCGCCAGCCAGTCTAGCTCCTATAATTCACCCCTCCACTTT,CASQSSSYNSPLHF
TRBD2,NA,TRBJ2-1,TRBV18,TGTGCCAGCTCACCCCAGACCTTGGGACTAGCGGGAGGGGATGAGCAGTTCTTC,CASSPQTLGLAGGDEQFF
NA,NA,TRBJ2-2,TRBV7-9,TGTGCCAGCAGCGCACCGCCCGTCACCGGGGAGCTGTTTTTT,CASSAPPVTGELFF
NA,NA,TRBJ2-7,TRBV5-1,TGCGCCAGCAGCTTGCCTGGGACACCCAACTCCTACGAGCAGTACTTC,CASSLPGTPNSYEQYF
NA,NA,TRBJ1-2,TRBV14,TGTGCCAGCAGCCAAGAAACCTGGTGGGGCTACACCTTC,CASSQETWWGYTF
TRBD1,few,TRBJ2-7,TRBV7-3,TGTGCCAGCAGCTCAACAGGGGGCGGCGAGCAGTACTTC,CASSSTGGGEQYF
NA,NA,TRBJ2-7,TRBV9,TGTGCCAGCAGCGTAGAGGTATGGACGAACGAGCAGTACTTC,CASSVEVWTNEQYF
NA,NA,TRBJ2-7,TRBV9,TGTGCCAGCAGCGTAGACTTAGGACCCTACGAGCAGTACTTC,CASSVDLGPYEQYF
NA,NA,TRBJ1-1,TRBV11-1,TGTGCCAGCAGCTTAGACCTGGACAGAACTGAAGCTTTCTTT,CASSLDLDRTEAFF
NA,NA,TRBJ1-2,TRBV11-2,TGTGCCAGCAGCTTAATCTTGGGGGGCTACACCTTC,CASSLILGGYTF
NA,NA,TRBJ2-5,TRBV18,TGTGCCAGCTCACCACTACCGGTAGGGGAGACCCAGTACTTC,CASSPLPVGETQYF
NA,NA,TRBJ1-1,TRBV9,TGTGCCAGCAGCGTTAATCTTGGTGGGAACACTGAAGCTTTCTTT,CASSVNLGGNTEAFF
TRBD1,NA,TRBJ1-2,TRBV6-4,TGTGCCAGCAGACCGACAGGGGCCCATGGCTACACCTTC,CASRPTGAHGYTF
NA,NA,TRBJ1-2,TRBV6-1,TGTGCCAGCAGTGAAGACAGGTGGGATGGCTACACCTTC,CASSEDRWDGYTF
NA,once,TRBJ1-2,TRBV4-1,TGCGCCAGCAGCCAGTTCCCGGGAGGGTCAGCTAACTATGGCTACACCTTC,CASSQFPGGSANYGYTF
NA,NA,TRBJ2-1,TRBV30,TGTGCCTGGAGTCGGGGGAGCCCCTACAATGAGCAGTTCTTC,CAWSRGSPYNEQFF
NA,NA,TRBJ2-7,TRBV4-2,TGTGCCAGCAGCCGCGGACAACCGAACTACGAGCAGTACTTC,CASSRGQPNYEQYF
NA,once,TRBJ1-5,TRBV7-2,TGTGCCAGCAGCTTAAGGTCAGGGGAGCAGCCCCAGCATTTT,CASSLRSGEQPQHF
NA,NA,TRBJ2-5,TRBV6-6,TGTGCCAGCAGTTACGAAACTAGCCCGATGGGGCGGACCCAGTACTTC,CASSYETSPMGRTQYF